The 29 T cell receptor beta chains presented below share a single source sample, sequenced in a study of control samples from healthy donors and cancer patients. The method was immunoSEQ multiplex PCR; TCRdb's version includes in-frame clones alone and lacks a portion of them. The table lists about 130,000 clones, approximately 92% of them singletons, with 2% to 2.5% in the top ten. The specimen sequenced was blood. All receptors derive from a woman aged 45-65 years in good health.

V and J are TRBV25-1 and TRBJ2-5; 8 bases match TRBD2. Germline V CDR1 and CDR2: MGHDK, SYGVNS. The CDR3 consists of 16 residues. The V segment lost 5 bases and the J segment 1 base; nucleotides outside the gene matches: 9. The CDR3 DNA is TGTGCCAGCAGTCCCCGCCCGGGACTAGGCCAAGAGACCCAGTACTTC. The encoded protein is CASSPRPGLGQETQYF.

This chain links TRBV20-1 with TRBJ2-5; D unclear. Germline CDR1 reads DFQATT; CDR2 reads SNEGSKA (reference sequence). Trimming removed 3 bases from V and 5 bases from J, with 7 bases in between. CDR3 length: 11 residues. The CDR3 bases are TGCAGTGCTAGCTCCCCCGAGACCCAGTACTTC. This sequence encodes CSASSPETQYF.

This clone was picked up one time. The CDR3: CASSPRGGRETQYF. DNA for the CDR3: TGTGCCAGCAGCCCCCGGGGGGGCCGAGAGACCCAGTACTTC. The V call is TRBV7-2, the J call TRBJ2-5; the match to TRBD2 covers 8 bases. The CDR3 spans 14 residues. Trimming took 5 bases from V and 4 from J; bases not matched to a gene: 6. Germline CDR1 SGHTA, CDR2 FQGNSA.

This rearrangement joins TRBV18 to TRBJ2-7; D might be TRBD1 (5 bases). Germline V gene sequence: CDR1 KGHSH, CDR2 LQKENI. The CDR3 consists of 12 residues. V was cut by 1 base and J by 6 bases, with 7 bases left in between. In DNA form, the CDR3 reads TGTGCCAGCTCACCACAGGGGTTCGAGCAGTACTTC. The encoded protein is CASSPQGFEQYF.

The chain recombines TRBV24-1 with TRBJ2-2; D is unresolved. CDR1 and CDR2 from the germline V gene are KGHDR and SFDVKD. The CDR3 consists of 12 residues. Trimming pared 5 bases from V and 12 bases from J, leaving 12 bases between. The CDR3 DNA is TGTGCCACCAGTGGGGTTTCGGAGCAGCTGTTTTTT. It is translated as CATSGVSEQLFF.

The chain combines TRBV6-1 with TRBJ1-5; possible D gene TRBD1, 5 bases. The CDR3 consists of 14 residues. The germline V gene encodes CDR1 MNHNS and CDR2 SASEGT. Between the trimmed V and J ends, which lost 2 bases and 3 bases, there was a span of 8 bases. The CDR3 sequence: CASSERGNNQPQHF. The CDR3 region has the DNA TGTGCCAGCAGTGAAAGGGGAAACAATCAGCCCCAGCATTTT.

This chain uses TRBV18 with TRBJ1-1; maybe TRBD1 (6 bases). Germline CDR1 and CDR2: KGHSH and LQKENI. The CDR3 has 15 residues. V lost 6 bases to trimming and J lost 5 bases, with 19 bases between them. In DNA form, the CDR3 reads TGTGCCAGCTCCCCAAGTCTCGGGGGCTGGACTGAAGCTTTCTTT. It specifies CASSPSLGGWTEAFF.

This rearrangement joins TRBV6-5 to TRBJ1-1; the D gene is possibly TRBD1 (6 bases). Trimming cost V 10 bases and J 4 bases, with 16 bases left between them. Germline CDR1 reads MNHEY; CDR2 reads SVGAGI. The CDR3 extends over 13 amino acids. CDR3 coding DNA: TGTGCCACTTCCAGGGGAAGGGGCACTGAAGCTTTCTTT. It codes for CATSRGRGTEAFF.

This rearrangement joins TRBV25-1 to TRBJ1-2, with D possibly being TRBD1 (5 bases). The CDR3 is 13 residues long. The V gene's germline CDR1 is MGHDK and CDR2 SYGVNS. V gave up 6 bases and J gave up 4 bases, with 12 bases separating them. In nucleotides, the CDR3 is TGTGCCAGCAGCTGGGACGGAAGCTATGGCTACACCTTC. This codes for CASSWDGSYGYTF.

The chain carries TRBV7-9 and TRBJ1-1; no reliable D call. Germline loops: CDR1 SEHNR, CDR2 FQNEAQ (reference sequence). Trimming removed 3 bases at V and 1 base at J, with 12 bases between. The CDR3 is 15 residues long. This CDR3 reads CASSLSRVTNTEAFF. For the CDR3, the DNA is TGTGCCAGCAGCTTGTCGCGCGTTACGAACACTGAAGCTTTCTTT. Full variable domain (missing parts from reference TRBV7-9 and TRBJ1-1): DTGVSQNPRHKITKRGQNVTFRCDPISEHNRLYWYRQTLGQGPEFLTYFQNEAQLEKSRLLSDRFSAERPKGSFSTLEIQRTEQGDSAMYLCASSLSRVTNTEAFFGQGTRLTVV.

The chain carries TRBV6-5 and TRBJ1-5; D remains unclear. With 4 bases removed from V and 3 bases from J, the gap between germline ends came to 7 bases. This CDR3 spans 13 amino acids. The germline V gene encodes CDR1 MNHEY and CDR2 SVGAGI. The CDR3, as DNA: TGTGCCAGCAGTTGGGGAATCAATCAGCCCCAGCATTTT. It encodes CASSWGINQPQHF.

The V and J genes are TRBV19 and TRBJ1-3, with D unresolved. From germline, CDR1 is LNHDA and CDR2 SQIVND (reference sequence). The CDR3 loop spans 15 amino acids. The V and J ends lost 7 bases and 0 bases respectively, with 13 bases between them. CDR3 bases: TGTGCCAGTAATCTCGCTCATAGCTCTGGAAACACCATATATTTT. Translating gives CASNLAHSSGNTIYF.

The rearrangement joins TRBV6-5 to TRBJ2-7; 10 positions match TRBD1. The germline gives CDR1 MNHEY, CDR2 SVGAGI. V trimming: 7 bases; J trimming: 2 bases; junction bases outside the gene matches: 8. CDR3 size: 15 residues. The CDR3: CASKDRGRVAYEQYF. As DNA, the CDR3 is TGTGCCAGCAAAGACAGGGGGCGAGTAGCCTACGAGCAGTACTTC.

The chain uses TRBV10-3 and TRBJ1-3; no firm D call. Germline CDR1 ENHRY, CDR2 SYGVKD. Trimming left V 4 bases short and J 4 bases short, with 2 bases between. The CDR3 extends over 11 amino acids. As DNA, the CDR3 is TGTGCCATCAGTGGCGGAAACACCATATATTTT. Amino acid sequence: CAISGGNTIYF.

The chain links TRBV7-8 to TRBJ1-3; no reliable D call. Germline V CDR1 and CDR2: SGHVS, FQNEAQ. This CDR3 spans 12 amino acids. The V end was cut by 6 bases, the J end by 4 bases, with 7 bases between. For the CDR3, the DNA is TGTGCCAGCAGGCAGACGGGAAACACCATATATTTT. Translation gives CASRQTGNTIYF.

The chain carries TRBV30 and TRBJ1-4; 7 nucleotides agree with TRBD1. Germline V gene lookup returns CDR1 GTSNPN and CDR2 SVGIG (reference sequence). CDR3 size: 13 residues. Trimming removed 4 bases from V and 8 bases from J; junction bases left unmatched: 7. The CDR3 DNA is TGTGCCTGGAAACAGGGGAGAGGGGAAAAACTGTTTTTT. This codes for CAWKQGRGEKLFF.

The chain recombines TRBV7-9 with TRBJ2-3; D is perhaps TRBD1 (5 bases). The CDR3 totals 15 residues. Between the trimmed V and J ends, which lost 2 bases and 3 bases, there was a span of 12 bases. Germline V gene lookup returns CDR1 SEHNR and CDR2 FQNEAQ (reference sequence). The CDR3 DNA reads as TGTGCCAGCAGCTTACGCAGGGTGGGGACAGATACGCAGTATTTT. This translates into CASSLRRVGTDTQYF.

The chain joins TRBV28 to TRBJ2-7; 8 bases fit TRBD2. V lost 2 bases and J lost 0; bases outside the gene matches: 6. CDR3 size: 16 residues. Germline loops: CDR1 MDHEN, CDR2 SYDVKM. As DNA, the CDR3 is TGTGCCAGCAGTTTAGGTTCTACTAGCGGCTCCTACGAGCAGTACTTC. Translated, it gives CASSLGSTSGSYEQYF.

The gene calls are TRBV10-3 and TRBJ1-3, with no clear D. V was clipped by 3 bases and J by 0 bases, with 12 bases between them. The germline gives CDR1 ENHRY, CDR2 SYGVKD. The CDR3 runs 16 residues. Here the CDR3 reads CAISERTASSGNTIYF. For the CDR3, the DNA is TGTGCCATCAGTGAACGCACCGCGAGCTCTGGAAACACCATATATTTT.

The chain is built from TRBV9 and TRBJ1-2; D uncertain. Germline values: CDR1 SGDLS, CDR2 YYNGEE. This CDR3 spans 15 amino acids. Trimming took off 4 bases at V and 1 base at J, with 14 bases between the two ends. The CDR3 sequence: CASSLRGADNYGYTF. CDR3 in DNA: TGTGCCAGCAGCCTAAGAGGAGCAGATAACTATGGCTACACCTTC.

The genes are TRBV7-9 and TRBJ1-2, with a possible D match to TRBD1 (6 bases). The CDR3 consists of 12 residues. Per germline, CDR1 SEHNR and CDR2 FQNEAQ (reference sequence). With 4 bases removed from V and 5 bases from J, the gap between germline ends came to 8 bases. This chain's CDR3 is CASSSGQYGYTF. The CDR3 DNA is TGTGCCAGCAGCTCTGGACAGTATGGCTACACCTTC.

The chain combines TRBV7-2 with TRBJ1-5; weak D call: TRBD1 (6 bases). Trimming shortened V by 2 bases and J by 7 bases, and 15 bases separated the two germline ends. Germline V gives CDR1 SGHTA, CDR2 FQGNSA. The CDR3 covers 15 residues. The chain's CDR3 is CASSLRTELGQPQHF. The CDR3, as DNA: TGTGCCAGCAGCTTACGGACAGAACTGGGACAGCCCCAGCATTTT.

The V gene is TRBV29-1, the J gene TRBJ2-5; TRBD2 matches at 13 bases. Losses at the gene ends were 7 bases for V and 5 bases for J; bases not matched to a gene: 7. The CDR3 has 14 amino acids. Germline V gives CDR1 SQVTM, CDR2 ANQGSEA. CDR3 DNA: TGCAGCGCTCGGACTAGCGGGAGAGGGGAGACCCAGTACTTC. It yields the protein CSARTSGRGETQYF.

The chain combines TRBV2 with TRBJ1-5, with TRBD1 identical over 8 bases. Germline lookup yields CDR1 SNHLY and CDR2 FYNNEI. The CDR3 extends over 15 amino acids. Losses at the gene ends were 5 bases for V and 4 bases for J; bases not matched to a gene: 7. For the CDR3, the DNA is TGTGCCAGCAGTTTATCCGGGACAGGAAATCAGCCCCAGCATTTT. Protein sequence: CASSLSGTGNQPQHF.

The chain is built from TRBV5-1 and TRBJ1-1; weak D call: TRBD1 (6 bases). The V gene's germline CDR1 is SGHRS and CDR2 YFSETQ. The CDR3 covers 17 residues. The ends were cut back, 2 bases at V and 6 bases at J, with 23 bases in the middle. As DNA, the CDR3 is TGCGCCAGCAGCTTCTGGGGGCAAGGCCAAGGGGTTGCTGAAGCTTTCTTT. Protein sequence: CASSFWGQGQGVAEAFF. The variable domain in full, completed from reference TRBV5-1 and TRBJ1-1, reads KAGVTQTPRYLIKTRGQQVTLSCSPISGHRSVSWYQQTPGQGLQFLFEYFSETQRNKGNFPGRFSGRQFSNSRSEMNVSTLELGDSALYLCASSFWGQGQGVAEAFFGQGTRLTVV.

V usage is TRBV7-8 and J usage is TRBJ1-1, with a tentative D call TRBD1 (5 bases). The CDR3 contains 13 residues. V shed 5 bases and J shed 0 bases, with 7 bases lying between them. Germline CDR1 reads SGHVS; CDR2 reads FQNEAQ. The CDR3 sequence: CASSDSLNTEAFF. For the CDR3, the DNA is TGTGCCAGCAGCGACAGCTTGAACACTGAAGCTTTCTTT.

The gene calls are TRBV21-1 and TRBJ2-4; the table's D gene call, TRBD2, was not cross checked with the DNA. TRBV21-1 is designated a pseudogene. The CDR3 spans 15 residues. The CDR3 loop reads CASSKLSVAKNIQYF. Written as DNA, the CDR3 is TGTGCCAGCAGCAAATTGTCCGTAGCCAAAAACATTCAGTACTTC.

The rearrangement uses TRBV5-6 and TRBJ2-1, with a weak D call TRBD2 (6 bases). V was trimmed by 3 bases and J by 2 bases, leaving 15 bases between them. The CDR3 runs to 16 residues. Germline lookup yields CDR1 SGHDT and CDR2 YYEEEE. CDR3 nucleotides: TGTGCCAGCAGCTGGATTAGCGGCAAAACCTACAATGAGCAGTTCTTC. Translating it yields CASSWISGKTYNEQFF.

The rearrangement joins TRBV30 to TRBJ2-1, with 11 positions matching TRBD2. Germline V gives CDR1 GTSNPN, CDR2 SVGIG (reference sequence). J was trimmed by 8 bases and V by 0 bases; bases with no gene match: 6. This CDR3 spans 15 amino acids. The CDR3 DNA sequence: TGTGCCTGGAGTGTGGGTAGCGGGAGGGCCGATGAGCAGTTCTTC. Its translation is CAWSVGSGRADEQFF.